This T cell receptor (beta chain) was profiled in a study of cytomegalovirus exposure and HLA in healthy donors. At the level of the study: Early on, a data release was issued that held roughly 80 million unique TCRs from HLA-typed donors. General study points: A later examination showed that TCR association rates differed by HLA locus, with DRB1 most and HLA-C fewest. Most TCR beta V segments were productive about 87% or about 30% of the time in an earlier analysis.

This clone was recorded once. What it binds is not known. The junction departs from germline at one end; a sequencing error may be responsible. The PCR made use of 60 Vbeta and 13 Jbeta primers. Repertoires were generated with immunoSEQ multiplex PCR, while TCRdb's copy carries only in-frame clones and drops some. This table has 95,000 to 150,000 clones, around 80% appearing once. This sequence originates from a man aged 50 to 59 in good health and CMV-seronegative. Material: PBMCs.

This chain's CDR3 is CASSLVTGFKVF. The CDR3 nucleotides are TGTGCCAGCAGCTTGGTCACAGGGTTTAAGGTCTTT. The J gene is TRBJ1-6, the V gene TRBV5-6, with a weak D call TRBD1 (6 bases). The CDR3 has 12 residues. The germline V gene has CDR1 SGHDT and CDR2 YYEEEE.